This T cell receptor beta chain was documented in a study of metastatic and nonmetastatic thyroid tumors. Across the study: For malignant and benign thyroid patients, tumor or nodule tissue and blood were the sources whose repertoires were compared. Findings and caveats of the study: Compared with benign nodules, malignant thyroid tumors were reported to have significantly higher TCR beta diversity in both blood and tumor.

Note on this clone: Antigen specificity is unknown. Relative to the germline gene, one junction end is altered; a read error may explain this.

As originally analysed: Between-group CDR3 differences, defined by clinicopathological status, yielded a distant-metastasis classifier for papillary thyroid cancer. Via MiXCR, TCRdb re-called the PCR reads. These V and J calls originate from TCRdb's pipeline instead of the authors' own analysis. The sample lists around 2,200 clones; over 9.5% were seen once. Every patient underwent thyroid surgery untreated. Per germline, CDR1 DFQATT and CDR2 SNEGSKA (reference sequence). The CDR3 sequence is 17 residues long. The chain is built from TRBV20-1 and TRBJ2-3; either TRBD1 or TRBD2 may supply D (5 bases each). This TCR was sampled from a female donor with papillary thyroid cancer or a benign thyroid nodule (not recorded which). Some clones in this sample may be carry-over from other donors' samples. The sequenced material came from tumor tissue. CDR3 amino acids: CSARGGASWGYTDTQYF. The CDR3 DNA is TGCAGTGCTAGAGGTGGGGCGAGCTGGGGGTACACAGACACGCAGTATTTT.